The rows below give T cell receptor beta chains drawn from one sample of a study of metastatic and nonmetastatic thyroid tumors. Using MiXCR, TCRdb reanalyzed the PCR reads. The table shows 20,000 or so clones, with over 20% occurring only once. The specimen was adjacent normal tissue. The receptors stem from a female donor with papillary thyroid cancer or a benign thyroid nodule (not recorded which). Some clones in this sample may be carry-over from other donors' samples. Both conserved end residues are part of each CDR3. A D gene is named only where the DNA matches it firmly. Size is stated for part of the rows, as once, few or many counts, or as a class when the clone is expanded.

v_gene: TRBV9
d_gene: TRBD2
j_gene: TRBJ2-7
abundance: many
CDR3aa: CASSAHPRLGGRRQDEQYF
CDR3nt: TGTGCCAGCAGCGCGCACCCGAGATTGGGCGGGAGGCGTCAGGACGAGCAGTACTTC

v_gene: TRBV2
d_gene: TRBD2
j_gene: TRBJ2-7
abundance: medium-sized
CDR3aa: CASSAPGLAGRVGSYEQYF
CDR3nt: TGTGCCAGCAGTGCTCCGGGACTAGCGGGAAGGGTGGGCTCCTACGAGCAGTACTTC

v_gene: TRBV28
d_gene: TRBD2
j_gene: TRBJ2-7
abundance: NA
CDR3aa: CASRSGGPGEQYF
CDR3nt: TGTGCCAGCAGGTCGGGGGGTCCGGGGGAGCAGTACTTC

v_gene: TRBV19
d_gene: NA
j_gene: TRBJ1-5
abundance: NA
CDR3aa: CASSMGQYSNQPQHF
CDR3nt: TGTGCCAGTAGTATGGGACAATATAGCAATCAGCCCCAGCATTTT

v_gene: TRBV20-1
d_gene: NA
j_gene: TRBJ1-3
abundance: medium-sized
CDR3aa: CSARAGDSGNTIYF
CDR3nt: TGCAGTGCTAGGGCCGGGGACTCTGGAAACACCATATATTTT

v_gene: TRBV24-1
d_gene: TRBD2
j_gene: TRBJ2-1
abundance: NA
CDR3aa: CATSDSALAGTSSQFF
CDR3nt: TGTGCCACCAGTGATTCAGCGCTAGCGGGAACCAGCTCTCAGTTCTTC

v_gene: TRBV10-3
d_gene: TRBD2
j_gene: TRBJ2-2
abundance: NA
CDR3aa: CAISGGGTTGELFF
CDR3nt: TGTGCCATCTCCGGCGGGGGAACCACCGGGGAGCTGTTTTTT

v_gene: TRBV4-1
d_gene: NA
j_gene: TRBJ2-7
abundance: once
CDR3aa: CASSQDRAGPRGEQYF
CDR3nt: TGCGCCAGCAGCCAAGATAGGGCGGGGCCCAGGGGGGAGCAGTACTTC

v_gene: TRBV19
d_gene: NA
j_gene: TRBJ2-3
abundance: many
CDR3aa: CASKGWRATDTQYF
CDR3nt: TGTGCCAGTAAGGGATGGCGGGCTACAGATACGCAGTATTTT

v_gene: TRBV28
d_gene: TRBD1
j_gene: TRBJ1-1
abundance: medium-sized
CDR3aa: CASRPSQGGTEAFF
CDR3nt: TGTGCCAGCAGACCCAGTCAGGGGGGAACTGAAGCTTTCTTT

v_gene: TRBV19
d_gene: NA
j_gene: TRBJ2-1
abundance: few
CDR3aa: CASSPLVGNEQFF
CDR3nt: TGTGCCAGTAGTCCACTAGTGGGTAATGAGCAGTTCTTC

v_gene: TRBV24-1
d_gene: NA
j_gene: TRBJ2-2
abundance: few
CDR3aa: CATSDLQGNTGELFF
CDR3nt: TGTGCCACCAGTGATTTGCAAGGGAACACCGGGGAGCTGTTTTTT

v_gene: TRBV28
d_gene: NA
j_gene: TRBJ2-7
abundance: medium-sized
CDR3aa: CASSLVGALYEQYF
CDR3nt: TGTGCCAGCAGTTTAGTGGGGGCTTTGTACGAGCAGTACTTC

v_gene: TRBV6-6
d_gene: NA
j_gene: TRBJ2-5
abundance: NA
CDR3aa: CASSYFAGTGETQYF
CDR3nt: TGTGCCAGCAGTTACTTTGCGGGAACCGGCGAGACCCAGTACTTC

v_gene: TRBV5-1
d_gene: NA
j_gene: TRBJ1-1
abundance: medium-sized
CDR3aa: CASSKGLTEAFF
CDR3nt: TGCGCCAGCAGCAAGGGACTTACTGAAGCTTTCTTT

v_gene: TRBV20-1
d_gene: NA
j_gene: TRBJ1-1
abundance: NA
CDR3aa: CSARVSVLSVNTEAFF
CDR3nt: TGCAGTGCTAGAGTATCAGTATTGAGTGTGAACACTGAAGCTTTCTTC

v_gene: TRBV6-2/TRBV6-3
d_gene: TRBD1
j_gene: TRBJ1-1
abundance: few
CDR3aa: CASRQGYTEAFF
CDR3nt: TGTGCCAGCAGACAGGGGTACACTGAAGCTTTCTTT

v_gene: TRBV11-2
d_gene: NA
j_gene: TRBJ2-7
abundance: NA
CDR3aa: CASSLDEGRNIGQYF
CDR3nt: TGTGCCAGCAGCTTAGACGAGGGGCGCAATATTGGGCAGTACTTC

v_gene: TRBV13
d_gene: NA
j_gene: TRBJ2-7
abundance: medium-sized
CDR3aa: CASGTLELAYEQYF
CDR3nt: TGTGCCAGCGGTACTCTAGAGTTAGCCTACGAGCAGTACTTC

v_gene: TRBV6-1
d_gene: TRBD1
j_gene: TRBJ2-3
abundance: few
CDR3aa: CASRDRGLNTQYF
CDR3nt: TGTGCCAGCAGGGACAGGGGTTTAAATACGCAGTATTTT

v_gene: TRBV10-3
d_gene: NA
j_gene: TRBJ2-2
abundance: few
CDR3aa: CAISEWSPPGELFF
CDR3nt: TGTGCCATCAGTGAGTGGTCCCCCCCTGGGGAGCTGTTTTTT

v_gene: TRBV7-8
d_gene: NA
j_gene: TRBJ2-5
abundance: NA
CDR3aa: CASSLGRTEAFRQETQYF
CDR3nt: TGTGCCAGCAGCTTAGGGAGGACGGAAGCCTTCCGCCAAGAGACCCAGTACTTC

v_gene: TRBV15
d_gene: NA
j_gene: TRBJ2-2
abundance: NA
CDR3aa: CATSIRRCTGELFF
CDR3nt: TGTGCCACCAGCATCCGTAGGTGTACCGGGGAGCTGTTTTTT

v_gene: TRBV28
d_gene: NA
j_gene: TRBJ1-2
abundance: few
CDR3aa: CGSSLRPMNYCYTF
CDR3nt: TGTGGCAGCAGTTTACGACCGATGAACTATTGCTACACCTTC

v_gene: TRBV6-5
d_gene: NA
j_gene: TRBJ1-2
abundance: few
CDR3aa: CASSYGNYGYTF
CDR3nt: TGTGCCAGCAGTTACGGGAACTATGGCTACACCTTC

v_gene: TRBV12-3/TRBV12-4
d_gene: NA
j_gene: TRBJ2-2
abundance: few
CDR3aa: CASKRGVSTGELFF
CDR3nt: TGTGCCAGCAAACGGGGCGTGAGCACCGGGGAGCTGTTTTTT

v_gene: TRBV29-1
d_gene: TRBD1
j_gene: TRBJ1-1
abundance: many
CDR3aa: CSVAPGQGMNTEAFF
CDR3nt: TGCAGCGTGGCCCCTGGACAGGGTATGAACACTGAAGCTTTCTTT

v_gene: TRBV6-9
d_gene: NA
j_gene: TRBJ2-1
abundance: NA
CDR3aa: CASSYLEGLEQFF
CDR3nt: TGTGCCAGTAGTTACTTGGAAGGACTTGAGCAGTTCTTC

v_gene: TRBV12-5
d_gene: NA
j_gene: TRBJ2-7
abundance: few
CDR3aa: CASGLGPGQGYERYF
CDR3nt: TGTGCTAGTGGTTTGGGCCCGGGACAAGGTTACGAGCGGTACTTC

v_gene: TRBV20-1
d_gene: NA
j_gene: TRBJ2-6
abundance: NA
CDR3aa: CSAINSGANVLTF
CDR3nt: TGCAGTGCCATTAACTCTGGGGCCAACGTCCTGACTTTC

v_gene: TRBV6-1
d_gene: NA
j_gene: TRBJ2-7
abundance: few
CDR3aa: CASSEEGSLSYEQYF
CDR3nt: TGTGCCAGCAGTGAGGAGGGCTCACTATCCTACGAGCAGTACTTC

v_gene: TRBV27
d_gene: NA
j_gene: TRBJ2-7
abundance: few
CDR3aa: CASSFRGRGNERYF
CDR3nt: TGTGCCAGCAGTTTTAGGGGCCGGGGGAACGAGCGGTACTTC

v_gene: TRBV11-1
d_gene: TRBD1
j_gene: TRBJ2-5
abundance: NA
CDR3aa: CASSSGDRGRGETQYF
CDR3nt: TGTGCCAGCAGCTCGGGAGACAGGGGTCGCGGGGAGACCCAGTACTTC

v_gene: TRBV6-1
d_gene: TRBD2
j_gene: TRBJ2-1
abundance: few
CDR3aa: CASRVTSGSGHEQFF
CDR3nt: TGTGCCAGCAGGGTAACTAGCGGGAGTGGCCATGAGCAGTTCTTC

v_gene: TRBV19
d_gene: NA
j_gene: TRBJ1-5
abundance: few
CDR3aa: CASSMWGDQPQHF
CDR3nt: TGTGCCAGTAGTATGTGGGGCGATCAGCCCCAGCATTTT

v_gene: TRBV18
d_gene: NA
j_gene: TRBJ2-7
abundance: many
CDR3aa: CASSPIQGDEQYF
CDR3nt: TGTGCCAGCTCCCCAATTCAAGGGGACGAGCAGTACTTC

v_gene: TRBV5-1
d_gene: NA
j_gene: TRBJ2-3
abundance: NA
CDR3aa: CASIPEGAYPQYF
CDR3nt: TGCGCCAGCATCCCTGAGGGCGCCTATCCGCAGTATTTT

v_gene: TRBV30
d_gene: NA
j_gene: TRBJ2-7
abundance: NA
CDR3aa: CAWSVHGGGEQYF
CDR3nt: TGTGCCTGGAGTGTACACGGGGGCGGGGAGCAGTACTTC

v_gene: TRBV20-1
d_gene: TRBD2
j_gene: TRBJ2-1
abundance: NA
CDR3aa: CSAKGTSGTNEQFF
CDR3nt: TGCAGTGCTAAAGGGACTAGCGGGACGAATGAGCAGTTCTTC

v_gene: TRBV6-2/TRBV6-3
d_gene: TRBD1
j_gene: TRBJ1-3
abundance: few
CDR3aa: CASSQPGQGISGNTIYF
CDR3nt: TGTGCCAGCAGTCAGCCGGGACAGGGAATCTCTGGAAACACCATATATTTT

v_gene: TRBV5-1
d_gene: NA
j_gene: TRBJ2-7
abundance: NA
CDR3aa: CASSLSAGNYEQYF
CDR3nt: TGCGCCAGCAGCTTGTCCGCAGGCAACTACGAGCAGTACTTC

v_gene: TRBV10-1
d_gene: TRBD2
j_gene: TRBJ2-3
abundance: NA
CDR3aa: CASSIAGDGTDTQYF
CDR3nt: TGCGCCAGCAGTATAGCGGGGGATGGCACAGATACGCAGTATTTT

v_gene: TRBV11-2
d_gene: NA
j_gene: TRBJ1-1
abundance: NA
CDR3aa: CASRLERGKNTDAFF
CDR3nt: TGTGCCAGCAGGTTAGAGAGGGGCAAGAACACTGACGCTTTCTTT

v_gene: TRBV20-1
d_gene: NA
j_gene: TRBJ1-2
abundance: few
CDR3aa: CSAKRRGALYGYTF
CDR3nt: TGCAGTGCTAAAAGAAGAGGGGCCCTCTATGGCTACACCTTC

v_gene: TRBV10-3
d_gene: NA
j_gene: TRBJ2-2
abundance: few
CDR3aa: CAISESTRGWELFF
CDR3nt: TGTGCCATCAGTGAGTCGACTCGGGGTTGGGAGCTGTTTTTT

v_gene: TRBV20-1
d_gene: NA
j_gene: TRBJ2-7
abundance: medium-sized
CDR3aa: CSAGRFPYEQYF
CDR3nt: TGCAGTGCCGGGCGTTTTCCCTACGAGCAGTACTTC

v_gene: TRBV6-6
d_gene: NA
j_gene: TRBJ1-2
abundance: few
CDR3aa: CASSYSRQPTYGYTF
CDR3nt: TGTGCCAGCAGTTACTCGCGGCAGCCTACCTATGGCTACACCTTC

v_gene: TRBV5-1
d_gene: TRBD2
j_gene: TRBJ2-7
abundance: NA
CDR3aa: CASTPSGTEYEQYF
CDR3nt: TGCGCCAGCACCCCTAGCGGGACTGAATACGAGCAGTACTTC

v_gene: TRBV5-1
d_gene: NA
j_gene: TRBJ1-1
abundance: few
CDR3aa: CASSSAGLNTEAFF
CDR3nt: TGCGCCAGCAGCTCCGCGGGACTTAACACTGAAGCTTTCTTT

v_gene: TRBV20-1
d_gene: NA
j_gene: TRBJ1-1
abundance: NA
CDR3aa: CSARGDRGDTEAFF
CDR3nt: TGCAGTGCTAGAGGGGACCGTGGGGACACTGAAGCTTTCTTT

v_gene: TRBV18
d_gene: NA
j_gene: TRBJ1-1
abundance: many
CDR3aa: CASSRAQNTEAFF
CDR3nt: TGTGCCAGCTCTCGTGCTCAGAACACTGAAGCTTTCTTT

v_gene: TRBV20-1
d_gene: TRBD1
j_gene: TRBJ1-3
abundance: NA
CDR3aa: CSAPDREIGNTIYF
CDR3nt: TGCAGTGCCCCCGACAGGGAAATTGGAAACACCATATATTTT

v_gene: TRBV30
d_gene: NA
j_gene: TRBJ1-2
abundance: NA
CDR3aa: CAWSDTGNYGYTF
CDR3nt: TGTGCCTGGAGTGACACAGGAAACTATGGCTACACCTTC